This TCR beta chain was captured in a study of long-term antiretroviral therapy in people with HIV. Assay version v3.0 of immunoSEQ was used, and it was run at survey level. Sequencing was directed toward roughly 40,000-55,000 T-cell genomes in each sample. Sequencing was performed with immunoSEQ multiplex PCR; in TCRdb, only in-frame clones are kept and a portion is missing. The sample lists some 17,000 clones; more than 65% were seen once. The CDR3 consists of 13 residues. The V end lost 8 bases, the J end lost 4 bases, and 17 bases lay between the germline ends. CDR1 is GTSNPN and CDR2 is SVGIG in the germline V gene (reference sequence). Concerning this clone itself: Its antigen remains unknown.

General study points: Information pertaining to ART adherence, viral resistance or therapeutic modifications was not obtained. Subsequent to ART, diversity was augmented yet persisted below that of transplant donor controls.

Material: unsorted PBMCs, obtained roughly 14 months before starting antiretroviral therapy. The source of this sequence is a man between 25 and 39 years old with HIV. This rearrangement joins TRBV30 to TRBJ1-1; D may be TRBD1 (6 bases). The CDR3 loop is CAHRRGGFTEAFF. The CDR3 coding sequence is TGTGCCCACCGGCGGGGGGGCTTCACTGAAGCTTTCTTT.